This is a list of T cell receptor beta chains from one sample in a study of shared clonotypes between healthy human individuals. TCRdb's copy holds only in-frame clones and misses some; the assay was immunoSEQ multiplex PCR. This table holds roughly 2 million clones, approximately 95% found once. Sequencing was performed on naive CD8+ T cells sorted from blood. The receptors originated from a man aged 18 to 30 in good health. Each CDR3 is given with its conserved first and last residue. The D gene is left open where the match is weak. Clone sizes are given selectively: once, few, many, or a class where the clone is expanded.

d_gene	len	v_gene	abundance	j_gene	CDR3nt	CDR3aa
NA	15	TRBV10-1	NA	TRBJ2-2	TGCGCCAGCAGTCCGTGGGAAGGCGGAACCGGGGAGCTGTTTTTT	CASSPWEGGTGELFF
TRBD1	15	TRBV11-2	NA	TRBJ2-7	TGTGCCAGCAGTATGACAGGGACCACTGCCTTAGAGCAGTACTTC	CASSMTGTTALEQYF
NA	16	TRBV7-9	NA	TRBJ2-1	TGTGCCAGCAGCTTCCCGGACAGTACCTCCTACAATGAGCAGTTCTTC	CASSFPDSTSYNEQFF
NA	15	TRBV12-5	NA	TRBJ2-4	TGTGCTAGTGGTTTGGCTGCTCTAGCCAAAAACATTCAGTACTTC	CASGLAALAKNIQYF
NA	13	TRBV19	NA	TRBJ2-2	TGTGCCAGTAGTATTAGTCGGGCCGGGGAGCTGTTTTTT	CASSISRAGELFF
NA	13	TRBV28	NA	TRBJ2-5	TGTGCCAGCAGTTTAACGGGGGAGGAGACCCAGTACTTC	CASSLTGEETQYF
NA	15	TRBV27	NA	TRBJ2-2	TGTGCCAGCACCCAAGGGGCTTTGAACACCGGGGAGCTGTTTTTT	CASTQGALNTGELFF
NA	13	TRBV13	NA	TRBJ2-3	TGTGCCAGCAGCATATGGACAGCAGATACGCAGTATTTT	CASSIWTADTQYF
TRBD1	16	TRBV5-1	NA	TRBJ2-2	TGCGCCAGCAGCTTGACAGGGGGCGAGGTGACCGGGGAGCTGTTTTTT	CASSLTGGEVTGELFF
TRBD2	16	TRBV27	NA	TRBJ2-7	TGTGCCAGCAGTCCGGCGTCTAGCGGGAGATCCTACGAGCAGTACTTC	CASSPASSGRSYEQYF
NA	14	TRBV5-1	NA	TRBJ2-7	TGCGCCAGCAGCTTGGCCGGGGTGACCTACGAGCAGTACTTC	CASSLAGVTYEQYF
TRBD1	15	TRBV6-5	NA	TRBJ2-2	TGTGCCAGCAGTTATGGGACAGGGTTTCCCGGGGAGCTGTTTTTT	CASSYGTGFPGELFF
NA	13	TRBV15	NA	TRBJ2-7	TGTGCCACCGGTGAGGCGATTCTACACGAGCAGTACTTC	CATGEAILHEQYF
NA	13	TRBV19	NA	TRBJ2-7	TGTGCCAGTAGTACATCAGCAGGGAACGAGCAGTACTTC	CASSTSAGNEQYF
NA	17	TRBV21-1	few	TRBJ2-2	TGTGCCAGCAGCAAAGTAACTAGCGGGGGTAACACCGGGGAGCTGTTTTTT	CASSKVTSGGNTGELFF
NA	15	TRBV5-1	NA	TRBJ2-3	TGCGCCAGCAGCTTGGGGACCACTAGCACAGATACGCAGTATTTT	CASSLGTTSTDTQYF
TRBD1	17	TRBV27	NA	TRBJ2-7	TGTGCCAGCAGTCTCGGCCCCGGGACAGGGCTAGGTCACGAGCAGTACTTC	CASSLGPGTGLGHEQYF
TRBD1	13	TRBV6-1	NA	TRBJ2-7	TGTGCCAGCAGTCAGGACAGGGGGTACGAGCAGTACTTC	CASSQDRGYEQYF
TRBD2	18	TRBV4-3	NA	TRBJ2-1	TGCGCCAGCAGCCAAGATCCCCTAACTAGCGTGACCTACAATGAGCAGTTCTTC	CASSQDPLTSVTYNEQFF
TRBD2	16	TRBV7-9	NA	TRBJ2-2	TGTGCCAGCAGCGCGGTAGCGGGGGAGATCACCGGGGAGCTGTTTTTT	CASSAVAGEITGELFF
NA	15	TRBV7-9	NA	TRBJ1-1	TGTGCCAGCAGCTTAGAAGATTTCCGGAACACTGAAGCTTTCTTT	CASSLEDFRNTEAFF
TRBD2	14	TRBV5-1	NA	TRBJ2-7	TGCGCCAGCAGCTTGGAGGGACTATCATACGAGCAGTACTTC	CASSLEGLSYEQYF
TRBD1	14	TRBV27	NA	TRBJ1-1	TGTGCCAGCAGTTTATTACAGGGGAAAACTGAAGCTTTCTTT	CASSLLQGKTEAFF
NA	14	TRBV15	NA	TRBJ2-7	TGTGCCACCAGCAGACCTCAAGGAACCTACGAGCAGTACTTC	CATSRPQGTYEQYF
NA	15	TRBV28	NA	TRBJ1-3	TGTGCCAGCAGGCCTGGACAGCTCTCTGGAAACACCATATATTTT	CASRPGQLSGNTIYF
NA	17	TRBV27	NA	TRBJ1-5	TGTGCCAGCAGTTTATTGGCAGGGCCTAAGCTTGGGGAGCCCCAGCATTTT	CASSLLAGPKLGEPQHF
NA	12	TRBV28	NA	TRBJ2-7	TGTGCCAGCAGTCTAGGGGTTCCCGAGCAGTACTTC	CASSLGVPEQYF
TRBD2	17	TRBV11-2	NA	TRBJ2-3	TGTGCCAGCAGCTTAGCAGCTAGCGGGAGCTTCACAGATACGCAGTATTTT	CASSLAASGSFTDTQYF
NA	13	TRBV7-2	once	TRBJ2-7	TGTGCCAGCAGCTTCGGAGGGCCCCGGGAGCAGTACTTC	CASSFGGPREQYF